The sequence of this TCR beta chain was determined in a study of blood T cell repertoires in COVID-19. About the study: The United States, Italy and Spain were the sources of the acute and convalescent COVID-19 samples. The cDNA or gDNA used as material had been derived from T cells, B-cell-depleted T cells, or PBMCs.

CDR3 size: 17 residues. Looked up from germline, CDR1 is SGHTA and CDR2 is FQGNSA. The V gene end was trimmed by 5 bases and the J gene end by 5 bases; junction bases not matched to a gene: 14. Authors' data handling: Scientists estimated how many nucleated cells there were by amplifying reference gene primers. Profiling relied on immunoSEQ multiplex PCR, and the TCRdb table lists in-frame clones only, not all of them. V and J calls and clone size are given by that table; D and trimming were obtained from the DNA. The sample has around 140,000 clones; around 86% are singletons. Sequencing input: peripheral blood. This sequence was found in a man aged 45 to 65 with active COVID-19. The rearrangement joins TRBV7-2 to TRBJ2-2, with 7 positions matching TRBD1. The CDR3 is CASSRQGVKAGTGELFF. The CDR3 region has the DNA TGTGCCAGCAGCAGACAGGGTGTAAAGGCGGGTACCGGGGAGCTGTTTTTT.